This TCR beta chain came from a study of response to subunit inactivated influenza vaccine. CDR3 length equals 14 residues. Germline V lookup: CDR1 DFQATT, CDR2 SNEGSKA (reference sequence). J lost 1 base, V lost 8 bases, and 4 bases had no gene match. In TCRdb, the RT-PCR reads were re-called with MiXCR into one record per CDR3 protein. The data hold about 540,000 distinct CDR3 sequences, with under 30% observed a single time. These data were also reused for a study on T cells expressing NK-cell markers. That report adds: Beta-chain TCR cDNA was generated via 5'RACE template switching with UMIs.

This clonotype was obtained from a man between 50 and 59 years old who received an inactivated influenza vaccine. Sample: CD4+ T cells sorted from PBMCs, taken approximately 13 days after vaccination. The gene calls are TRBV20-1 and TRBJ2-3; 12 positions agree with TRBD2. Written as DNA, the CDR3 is TGCAGTTATAGACTAGCGGGAGGCACAGATACGCAGTATTTT. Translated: CSYRLAGGTDTQYF.